Sequencing of this T cell receptor (beta chain) was carried out in a study of identical twins (TCRdb year 2016). For the wider study: The study deep-sequenced TCR alpha and beta repertoires from monozygotic twins, unrelated adults of various ages and cord blood to test whether fetal clonotypes persist. To rule out contamination, replicate twin experiments were performed at different times with different library preparation protocols. What the study reported, not specific to this receptor: Excess twin sharing in beta out-of-frame sequences was weaker because fewer shared sequences lowered the signal-to-noise ratio. Out-of-frame TCR alpha sharing in monozygotic twins was systematically underestimated by recombination models, whereas sharing between unrelated individuals was in agreement with the recombination models. Compared with coincidental sharing between unrelated individuals, out-of-frame TCR alpha sequences shared between twins had an excess of sequences with low generation probability. Zero-insertion analyses could be partly confounded by invariant T cells such as MAIT and iNKT, though diverse VJ usage argued against such confounding for most clonotypes. Fewer insertions were carried by abundant cord blood beta clonotypes; a weaker similar trend was observed in young adult naive repertoires, while no such trend was observed in memory repertoires. Because the same donors could not be followed over many years, conclusions were based on cross-sectional statistical analysis.

Trimming accounts for 2 bases at V and 0 bases at J, while the number of junction bases matched to no gene is 1. From the cysteine up to the phenylalanine, the CDR3 has a length of 15 residues. This entry keeps only the CDR3 DNA: 45 bases, framed from base 1. CDR1 and CDR2, per the germline V gene, are LGHNA and YSLEER. Every donor in the study was a healthy Caucasian. Three pairs of female monozygotic twins, all aged about 18 to 30 years, were included in the twin cohort. Positive isolation kits from Invitrogen were used to isolate the CD4+ and CD8+ T cell populations. For this clonotype: Its antigen has not been determined. One base away there is no much larger clone; base qualities are not given.

Receptors were amplified or captured by 5' RACE. For sequencing, an Illumina HiSeq 2000 was employed. Template switching added a universal primer binding site, and the final cDNA carried a unique molecular identifier that allowed TCR cDNA molecules to be counted accurately. First-strand cDNA for TCR alpha and beta chains was synthesized from specific primers in the conserved constant-segment region. To control for contamination, every cDNA library carried two barcodes: a SMART-Mk sample barcode plus Illumina barcodes. TruSeq adapter sequences, together with Illumina sample barcodes, were added in two successive PCR steps. TCR alpha and beta cDNA libraries were sequenced on the Illumina HiSeq platform with custom primers. On the authors' methods: MiGEC processed the raw reads to extract unique molecular identifiers, while MiXCR was used to determine the CDR3 positions. For each individual, recombination models were inferred using an EM algorithm with the repgenHMM and IGoR tools. Shared clonotype analysis was performed with the tcR package in R, normalizing sharing by the product of cloneset sizes. To study raw recombination without the effects of thymic and clonal selection, out-of-frame nonproductive sequences were analyzed. TCRdb handled the public reads itself, with Q25 trimming in fastp and clone calling in MiXCR, and kept productive beta chains. Rows are combined by CDR3 protein, so each entry shows the most common genes and DNA. These V and J calls are TCRdb output, not the study's own analysis. The sample table records about 470,000 distinct CDR3 sequences; less than 25% of these occur just once. The ten largest clones represent just under 3% of the sample.

These data were likewise used in another study, on T cells expressing NK-cell markers. According to the second study: TCR beta-chain repertoires were profiled in sorted CD3+CD56+NKG2C+, CD3+CD56+NKG2C- and CD3+CD56-NKG2C+ T-cell subsets from seven or eight donors. Seven of the eight sequenced donors were HCMV-seropositive and one was HCMV-seronegative. To restrict sorting to alphabetaTCR-expressing T cells, an anti-gammadeltaTCR antibody was added in several experiments. In six donors, the dominant CD3+CD56+NKG2C+ clonotypes ranked among the top 10 CD8+ clonotypes, making up roughly 1.0-7.5% of CD8+ T cells. Those dominant clonotypes were again the most abundant among CD3+CD56-NKG2C+ cells in a few donors, at about 28.3-65%. Whether the expanded NKG2C-expressing T cell clones were specific for HCMV antigens remained unclear. All eight donors whose samples were sequenced were randomly selected healthy volunteers, three of them men and five women. HCMV-specific IgG was detected in serum with a commercial ELISA kit to determine HCMV serostatus. MIGEC was used to demultiplex reads and group reads by UMI, and MiTCR was used to assemble and quantify clonotypes. Only TCR cDNA sequences supported by at least two reads were kept to exclude erroneous sequences. The tcR package was used for downstream repertoire analysis, with clonotypes matched between fractions based on CDR3 nucleotide sequence plus V segment. VDJmatch was used to annotate antigen specificity against VDJdb, with one amino acid substitution in CDR3 permitted.

Input material: CD4+ T cells sorted from blood. The chain couples TRBV4-3 to TRBJ2-1; 7 junctional bases match TRBD2. This receptor was taken from a woman aged 18-29 years in good health. CDR3 region: CASSQLAVSYNEQFF. The sequenced DNA: TGCGCCAGCAGCCAACTAGCGGTCTCCTACAATGAGCAGTTCTTC.